This TCR beta chain originates from a study of cytomegalovirus exposure and HLA in healthy donors. Use of 60 Vbeta and 13 Jbeta primers characterized the PCR. Measured with immunoSEQ multiplex PCR; TCRdb has only the in-frame clones, and not every one. The data show about 200,000 clones, about 90% seen once. CDR3 length: 18 residues. Trimming shortened V by 0 bases and J by 2 bases, and 17 bases separated the two germline ends. Sequences were obtained from PBMCs. The receptor comes from a man aged 30 to 45 in good health and CMV-seronegative. The J gene is TRBJ2-2, the V gene TRBV5-3; D perhaps matches TRBD1 (6 bases). TRBV5-3 is treated as an ORF (open reading frame) with a function not yet certain. The DNA of the CDR3 is TGTGCCAGAAGCTTGGCCAAGGGGCAGGGGTTTAACACCGGGGAGCTGTTTTTT. Amino acid sequence: CARSLAKGQGFNTGELFF.